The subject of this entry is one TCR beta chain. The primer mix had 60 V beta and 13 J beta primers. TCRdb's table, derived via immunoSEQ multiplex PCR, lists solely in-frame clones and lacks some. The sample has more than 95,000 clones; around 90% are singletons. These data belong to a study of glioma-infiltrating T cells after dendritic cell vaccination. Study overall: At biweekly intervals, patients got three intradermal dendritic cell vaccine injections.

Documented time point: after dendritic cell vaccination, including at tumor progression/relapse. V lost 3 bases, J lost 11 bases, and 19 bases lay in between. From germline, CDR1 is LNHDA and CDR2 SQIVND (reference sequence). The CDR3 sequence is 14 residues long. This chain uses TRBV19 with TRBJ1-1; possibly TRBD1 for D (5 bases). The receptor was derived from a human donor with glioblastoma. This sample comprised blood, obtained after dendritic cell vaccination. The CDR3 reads CASSIPGTANEAFF. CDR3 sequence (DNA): TGTGCCAGTAGTATTCCCGGGACTGCGAATGAGGCTTTCTTT.